These 32 T cell receptor beta chains came from one sample sequenced in a study of blood T cells in healthy people across ages. With a J-beta primer mix and a sample-barcoded 5' primer, a second PCR ran about 7 to 12 cycles. MiXCR, run by TCRdb on the 5' RACE reads, gives a single entry per CDR3 protein. Of hundreds of thousands of distinct CDR3 sequences in the sample, around a fifth were seen once. The sample taken for sequencing was blood. Receptor source: a man between 65 and 85 years old in good health.

The sample holds a few counts of this clonotype. The V call is TRBV3-1, the J call TRBJ1-1, with 8 bases fitting TRBD1. The ends lost 3 bases at V and 1 base at J; junction bases unmatched: 7. Looked up from germline, CDR1 is LGHDT and CDR2 is YNNKEL (reference sequence). The CDR3 sequence is 16 residues long. The CDR3 coding sequence is TGTGCCAGCAGCCATCAGGGGGCTGGTCAGAACACTGAAGCTTTCTTT. Its translation: CASSHQGAGQNTEAFF.

The V gene is TRBV6-2 or TRBV6-3, the J gene TRBJ1-1; 9 bases fit TRBD1. This CDR3 is 15 amino acids long. J gave up 5 bases and V 7 bases, and 11 bases lay outside the gene matches. CDR1 is MNHEY, CDR2 SVGEGT, per germline. The CDR3 loop reads CASTEIRDRATEAFF. The CDR3 coding sequence is TGTGCCAGCACCGAAATCCGGGACAGGGCGACTGAAGCTTTCTTT.

The rearrangement joins TRBV4-1 to TRBJ2-1; no reliable D call. The J call is uncertain, as TRBJ2-7 better fits the DNA end. CDR3 length equals 17 residues. The germline V gene encodes CDR1 MGHRA and CDR2 YSYEKL. CDR3 DNA sequence: TGCGCCAGCAGCCAAGATGGACCAGGACCAAAAACCGGGGAGCAGTACTTC. As protein: CASSQDGPGPKTGEQYF.

The J gene is TRBJ1-5, the V gene TRBV12-3 or TRBV12-4, with D maybe TRBD1 (6 bases). The CDR3 consists of 15 residues. V was pared by 5 bases and J by 3 bases, with 14 bases between. For the CDR3, the DNA is TGTGCCAGCAGTCCAACAGGGTTGTACAATCAGCCCCAGCATTTT. Translation gives CASSPTGLYNQPQHF.

The V gene is TRBV27, the J gene TRBJ2-3; the D is unclear. Germline CDR1 reads MNHEY; CDR2 reads SMNVEV (reference sequence). V was pared by 2 bases and J by 6 bases, with 3 bases between. This CDR3 is 11 amino acids long. The CDR3 nucleotides are TGTGCCAGCAGTTTAATGGATACGCAGTATTTT. Protein: CASSLMDTQYF.

The chain employs TRBV4-3 and TRBJ2-1; 10 positions match TRBD2. CDR1 is LGHNA and CDR2 is YSLEER in the germline V gene. The CDR3 is 18 amino acids. Unmatched junction bases numbered 13, after V lost 4 bases and J lost 4 bases. CDR3 sequence: CASSPTRIEREGYNEQFF. The CDR3 coding sequence is TGCGCCAGCAGCCCGACACGTATTGAGCGGGAGGGATACAATGAGCAGTTCTTC.

The V and J genes are TRBV9 and TRBJ2-1; D is uncertain. V gave up 4 bases and J gave up 4 bases, with 12 bases separating them. This CDR3 spans 14 amino acids. Germline CDR1 is SGDLS and CDR2 is YYNGEE. The CDR3 is CASSPTVGYNEQFF. In DNA form, the CDR3 reads TGTGCCAGCAGCCCTACCGTCGGGTACAATGAGCAGTTCTTC.

This clonotype has more than one count but fewer than ten. The chain combines TRBV2 with TRBJ2-5, with D perhaps TRBD2 (7 bases). The V gene's germline CDR1 is SNHLY and CDR2 FYNNEI. Trimming removed 6 bases from V and 2 bases from J, with 16 bases in between. The CDR3 runs 15 residues. The CDR3 sequence: CASRYRGAEQETQYF. The CDR3 region has the DNA TGTGCCAGCAGGTATCGGGGGGCAGAGCAAGAGACCCAGTACTTC.

DNA for the CDR3: TGTGCCAGTACTATTGGGGACACGAACACTGAAGCTTTCTTT. It codes for CASTIGDTNTEAFF. The rearrangement uses TRBV19 and TRBJ1-1; D might be TRBD1 (6 bases). The germline CDR1 and CDR2 sequences are LNHDA and SQIVND (reference sequence). Trimming left V 7 bases short and J 1 base short, with 13 bases between. The CDR3 consists of 14 residues.

This clonotype was seen a few times. The V call is TRBV7-2, the J call TRBJ2-7; D possibly corresponds to TRBD2 (5 bases). Germline CDR1 is SGHTA and CDR2 is FQGNSA. Deletions cut 7 bases from V and 4 bases from J, with 11 bases between. The CDR3 is 12 residues long. CDR3 sequence reads: CASTQSGYEQYF. In DNA, the CDR3 is TGTGCCAGCACCCAATCGGGGTACGAGCAGTACTTC.

This clonotype turned up a few times. The chain joins TRBV9 to TRBJ2-3; unclear D gene. Looked up from germline, CDR1 is SGDLS and CDR2 is YYNGEE. The CDR3 consists of 14 residues. V was cut by 4 bases and J by 2 bases, with 11 bases left in between. CDR3 coding DNA: TGTGCCAGCAGCCCCTGGGTACTCACAGATACGCAGTATTTT. Translated: CASSPWVLTDTQYF. The full variable domain, its missing parts supplied by reference TRBV9 and TRBJ2-3, is DSGVTQTPKHLITATGQRVTLRCSPRSGDLSVYWYQQSLDQGLQFLIQYYNGEERAKGNILERFSAQQFPDLHSELNLSSLELGDSALYFCASSPWVLTDTQYFGPGTRLTVL.

The gene calls are TRBV7-2 and TRBJ2-5; D not resolved. Between the trimmed V and J ends, which lost 5 bases and 5 bases, there was a span of 12 bases. Germline-derived CDR1 and CDR2 are SGHTA and FQGNSA. The CDR3 consists of 13 residues. CDR3 in amino acids: CASSLSYAETQYF. The CDR3 DNA reads as TGTGCCAGCAGCCTCAGCTATGCGGAGACCCAGTACTTC.

This clonotype has a handful of counts. The chain is built from TRBV20-1 and TRBJ1-2; 7 positions match TRBD1. The CDR3 is made up of 14 amino acids. V lost 6 bases, J lost 4 bases, and 11 bases stayed unmatched. CDR1 is DFQATT and CDR2 is SNEGSKA in the germline V gene (reference sequence). The CDR3 reads CSAEGDSRGYGYTF. In nucleotides, the CDR3 is TGCAGTGCGGAGGGGGACAGCCGGGGCTATGGCTACACCTTC.

This clonotype has just a few counts. The gene calls are TRBV2 and TRBJ2-7, with TRBD1 matching 8 bases. Germline lookup yields CDR1 SNHLY and CDR2 FYNNEI. This CDR3 comprises 14 residues. V was pared by 6 bases and J by 0 bases, with 4 bases of the junction left unmatched. This CDR3 reads CASRSGQVSYEQYF. CDR3 nucleotide sequence: TGTGCCAGCAGGTCGGGACAGGTCTCCTACGAGCAGTACTTC.

This clonotype appeared a few times. In DNA form, the CDR3 reads TGCGCCAGCAGCTTGGGAGCGGGAGGGCCCGACACAGATACGCAGTATTTT. Translated, it gives CASSLGAGGPDTDTQYF. The gene calls are TRBV5-1 and TRBJ2-3, with 10 bases matching TRBD2. The CDR3 length is 17 residues. The J segment lost 2 bases and the V segment lost 0 bases, leaving 6 bases of the junction unmatched. Germline V gives CDR1 SGHRS, CDR2 YFSETQ.

This rearrangement joins TRBV7-8 to TRBJ2-3; the match to TRBD1 covers 7 bases. The CDR3 has 15 residues. Per the germline V gene, CDR1 is SGHVS and CDR2 is FQNEAQ. With 5 bases clipped from V and 2 bases from J, the junction kept 7 bases outside the gene matches. The CDR3 DNA follows: TGTGCCAGCAGCCCCACCGGGACAGTCACAGATACGCAGTATTTT. Amino acid sequence: CASSPTGTVTDTQYF.

This clonotype occurred a few times. V and J are TRBV5-6 and TRBJ2-1, with D tentatively TRBD1 (6 bases). V was trimmed by 2 bases and J by 0 bases, leaving 15 bases between them. The CDR3 contains 17 residues. Germline assignment: CDR1 SGHDT and CDR2 YYEEEE. CDR3 bases: TGTGCCAGCAGCTTCGGACAGTCCGCGGCCTCCTACAATGAGCAGTTCTTC. This codes for CASSFGQSAASYNEQFF.

There are many counts of this clonotype. The genes are TRBV7-2 and TRBJ1-5; D not resolved. Germline V gives CDR1 SGHTA, CDR2 FQGNSA. Trimming removed 1 base from V and 6 bases from J, with 7 bases in between. The CDR3 loop spans 13 amino acids. The CDR3 loop is CASSLDLGQPQHF. The CDR3 DNA is TGTGCCAGCAGCTTAGATTTGGGTCAGCCCCAGCATTTT.

V gene TRBV20-1 combines with J gene TRBJ2-7, with TRBD2 matching 10 bases. The DNA end lines up better with TRBJ2-1; the J call may be wrong. Germline V gene sequence: CDR1 DFQATT, CDR2 SNEGSKA (reference sequence). This CDR3 contains 14 residues. The CDR3: CSAHQREGRNEQFF. The CDR3 nucleotides are TGCAGTGCCCATCAGCGGGAGGGCCGCAATGAGCAGTTCTTC.

The gene calls are TRBV2 and TRBJ2-7; tentatively, D is TRBD1 (5 bases). Looked up from germline, CDR1 is SNHLY and CDR2 is FYNNEI. V was clipped by 8 bases and J by 9 bases, with 17 bases between them. The CDR3 totals 12 residues. The CDR3 coding sequence is TGTGCCAGCGGGGCGGCGGCGAACGGGCAGTACTTC. Residues: CASGAAANGQYF.

V is TRBV6-5 and J is TRBJ2-3, with D uncertain. The ends were cut back, 2 bases at V and 6 bases at J, with 9 bases in the middle. Germline-derived CDR1 and CDR2 are MNHEY and SVGAGI. CDR3 length: 13 amino acids. In DNA, the CDR3 is TGTGCCAGCAGTTACCAAGAGGTGGATACGCAGTATTTT. It yields the protein CASSYQEVDTQYF.

This clonotype has only a few counts. The genes are TRBV5-1 and TRBJ2-3; D is uncertain. Germline values: CDR1 SGHRS, CDR2 YFSETQ. This CDR3 contains 14 residues. V lost 3 bases and J lost 2, with 10 bases in between. The CDR3 DNA reads TGCGCCAGCAGCTGGGCCCCTTCCACAGATACGCAGTATTTT. Protein product: CASSWAPSTDTQYF.

As regards this clonotype: At one end, the junction sequence differs from germline, possibly due to a read error. This CDR3 reads CSAGDPGPSYEQYF. CDR3 bases: TGCAGTGCTGGAGACCCGGGACCTTCCTACGAGCAGTACTTC. This chain connects TRBV20-1 to TRBJ2-7, with D perhaps being TRBD1 or TRBD2 (5 bases each). The CDR3 runs 14 residues. Germline V gene lookup returns CDR1 DFQATT and CDR2 SNEGSKA (reference sequence).

The CDR3 region is CASRRRRFSGGGQETQYF. The CDR3 nucleotides are TGTGCCAGCAGACGACGGAGATTCAGCGGGGGGGGTCAAGAGACCCAGTACTTC. The chain is built from TRBV7-8 and TRBJ2-5; 10 bases match TRBD2. The germline gives CDR1 SGHVS, CDR2 FQNEAQ. With V trimmed by 6 bases and J by 2 bases, 15 bases remained unmatched. This CDR3 contains 18 residues. The whole variable domain, remainder taken from reference TRBV7-8 and TRBJ2-5, is GAGVSQSPRYKVAKRGQDVALRCDPISGHVSLFWYQQALGQGPEFLTYFQNEAQLDKSGLPSDRFFAERPEGSVSTLKIQRTQQEDSAVYLCASRRRRFSGGGQETQYFGPGTRLLVL.

This chain joins TRBV2 and TRBJ2-1, with 8 positions matching TRBD2. V trimming: 1 base; J trimming: 6 bases; junction bases outside the gene matches: 5. This CDR3 contains 15 residues. Germline V lookup: CDR1 SNHLY, CDR2 FYNNEI. CDR3 DNA sequence: TGTGCCAGCAGTGAAGAAGCGGGAGCCAGCAATGAGCAGTTCTTC. Amino acids: CASSEEAGASNEQFF.

The gene calls are TRBV19 and TRBJ1-5, with D possibly matching TRBD1 (5 bases). Germline CDR1 LNHDA, CDR2 SQIVND (reference sequence). V dropped 6 bases and J dropped 6 bases, with 15 bases sitting between them. The CDR3 has 14 amino acids. The CDR3 nucleotides read TGTGCCAGTAGCCTGAGCAGGGCAGGTCAGCCCCAGCATTTT. This encodes CASSLSRAGQPQHF.

The chain combines TRBV6-1 with TRBJ2-5; 11 nucleotides agree with TRBD1. This CDR3 has 13 amino acids. The germline V gene has CDR1 MNHNS and CDR2 SASEGT. Losses at the gene ends were 10 bases for V and 5 bases for J; bases not matched to a gene: 6. CDR3 in DNA: TGTGCCAACGGACAGGGGGCGGCGGAGACCCAGTACTTC. Its translation: CANGQGAAETQYF.

This clonotype was seen more than once but under ten times. The chain links TRBV7-6 to TRBJ1-1; D may be TRBD1 (6 bases). Deletions cut 1 base from V and 4 bases from J, with 13 bases between. CDR1 is SGHVS, CDR2 FNYEAQ, per germline. This CDR3 has 15 residues. CDR3 residues: CASSLGGQGPTEAFF. The DNA of the CDR3 is TGTGCCAGCAGCTTAGGGGGGCAGGGGCCCACTGAAGCTTTCTTT.

This clonotype was observed a handful of times. The gene calls are TRBV7-9 and TRBJ2-5, with D possibly TRBD2 on 6 matching bases. The DNA end lines up better with TRBJ2-7; the J call may be wrong. CDR3 length: 14 residues. Germline values: CDR1 SEHNR, CDR2 FQNEAQ (reference sequence). The CDR3, as DNA: TGTGCCAGCAGCCCGGGAGTCGACTCCTACGAGCAGTACTTC. Its protein product is CASSPGVDSYEQYF.

The genes are TRBV29-1 and TRBJ1-4, with D perhaps matching TRBD1 (5 bases). The ends were cut back, 4 bases at V and 3 bases at J, with 6 bases in the middle. Germline V gives CDR1 SQVTM, CDR2 ANQGSEA. The CDR3 extends over 12 amino acids. CDR3 in amino acids: CSVGGPNEKLFF. CDR3 DNA: TGCAGCGTTGGGGGACCTAATGAAAAACTGTTTTTT. The variable domain in full, with the rest retrieved from reference TRBV29-1 and TRBJ1-4, is SAVISQKPSRDICQRGTSLTIQCQVDSQVTMMFWYRQQPGQSLTLIATANQGSEATYESGFVIDKFPISRPNLTFSTLTVSNMSPEDSSIYLCSVGGPNEKLFFGSGTQLSVL.

This clonotype was counted between two and nine times. This sequence joins TRBV12-3 or TRBV12-4 and TRBJ2-3; 8 nucleotides align to TRBD2. This CDR3 has 15 amino acids. V dropped 4 bases and J dropped 2; count of bases not matched to a gene: 5. CDR3 coding DNA: TGTGCCAGCAGTTCGAGACTAGCGTACACAGATACGCAGTATTTT. It encodes CASSSRLAYTDTQYF.

There are many counts of this clonotype. This chain links TRBV29-1 with TRBJ2-2; D unresolved. V was clipped by 0 bases and J by 1 base, with 9 bases between them. Germline-derived CDR1 and CDR2 are SQVTM and ANQGSEA. The CDR3 consists of 15 residues. The CDR3, as DNA: TGCAGCGTTGAAGATCCTCAGAAGAACACCGGGGAGCTGTTTTTT. Protein: CSVEDPQKNTGELFF.